This passage covers 14 T cell receptor beta chains from one sample sequenced in a study of control samples from healthy donors and cancer patients. Clones were read by immunoSEQ multiplex PCR, and TCRdb kept only the in-frame ones, dropping some. The repertoire consists of hundreds of thousands of clones, with 75% to 95% occurring once and the leading ten covering around 6.8%. Sequencing was performed on PBMCs. The receptors originated from a man in his forties with head and neck cancer.

The V call is TRBV4-2, the J call TRBJ1-2; D remains unclear. The V end was cut by 0 bases, the J end by 8 bases, with 10 bases between. The CDR3 covers 13 residues. CDR1 and CDR2 from the germline V gene are LGHNA and YNFKEQ. For the CDR3, the DNA is TGTGCCAGCAGCCAAGAGAGCGGTCTAGGCTACACCTTC. It encodes CASSQESGLGYTF.

This clone came up a few times. The V call is TRBV9, the J call TRBJ1-5; no definite D call. The CDR3 runs to 14 residues. Trimming stripped 0 bases from V and 4 bases from J, with 8 bases between. Per germline, CDR1 SGDLS and CDR2 YYNGEE. Written as DNA, the CDR3 is TGTGCCAGCAGCGTAGGAATCCTAAATCAGCCCCAGCATTTT. Encoded protein: CASSVGILNQPQHF. The entire variable domain, with the rest obtained from reference TRBV9 and TRBJ1-5, is as follows: DSGVTQTPKHLITATGQRVTLRCSPRSGDLSVYWYQQSLDQGLQFLIQYYNGEERAKGNILERFSAQQFPDLHSELNLSSLELGDSALYFCASSVGILNQPQHFGDGTRLSIL.

This sequence joins TRBV16 and TRBJ2-7; the D gene is possibly TRBD1 (5 bases). The CDR3 consists of 14 residues. V lost 2 bases and J 7 bases, leaving 15 bases between the germline ends. The germline V gene has CDR1 KGHSY and CDR2 FQNENV. In DNA, the CDR3 is TGTGCCAGCAGCCAACCAGGGTTAAGAGGAGAGCAGTACTTC. Its translation is CASSQPGLRGEQYF.

This rearrangement joins TRBV2 to TRBJ1-5; 9 positions agree with TRBD1. The CDR3 consists of 17 residues. The J segment lost 2 bases and the V segment lost 4 bases, leaving 9 bases of the junction unmatched. CDR1 is SNHLY, CDR2 FYNNEI, per germline. The CDR3, as DNA: TGTGCCAGCAGTGGAGGGACAGGGACTCGGGGCAATCAGCCCCAGCATTTT. This encodes CASSGGTGTRGNQPQHF.

This rearrangement joins TRBV6-5 to TRBJ2-5; D is ambiguous. The ends were cut back, 1 base at V and 5 bases at J, with 2 bases in the middle. This CDR3 comprises 11 residues. CDR1 MNHEY and CDR2 SVGAGI come from the germline V gene. Here the CDR3 reads CASSYFETQYF. CDR3 in DNA: TGTGCCAGCAGTTACTTCGAGACCCAGTACTTC.

The rearrangement links TRBV4-2 to TRBJ2-5; 10 positions agree with TRBD2. After removal of 0 bases from V and 4 bases from J, the junction contained 8 bases not matched to a gene. In germline, CDR1 is LGHNA, CDR2 YNFKEQ. This CDR3 is built from 17 residues. The CDR3 DNA reads TGTGCCAGCAGCCAAGAAGGGCTAGCGGGAGTCCTAGAGACCCAGTACTTC. Translated: CASSQEGLAGVLETQYF.

V usage is TRBV4-1 and J usage is TRBJ2-7, with TRBD2 matching over 11 bases. The CDR3 extends over 17 amino acids. Trimming removed 1 base from V and 1 base from J; junction bases left unmatched: 6. Per the germline V gene, CDR1 is MGHRA and CDR2 is YSYEKL. The CDR3 is CASSQGTSGLRSYEQYF. The CDR3 coding sequence is TGCGCCAGCAGCCAAGGGACTAGCGGGCTAAGATCCTACGAGCAGTACTTC.

The gene calls are TRBV30 and TRBJ1-2; D perhaps matches TRBD1 (6 bases). The V gene's germline CDR1 is GTSNPN and CDR2 SVGIG (reference sequence). The CDR3 is 12 amino acids. V lost 4 bases and J 8 bases, leaving 14 bases between the germline ends. CDR3 residues: CAWTQKQGGYTF. For the CDR3, the DNA is TGTGCCTGGACCCAAAAACAGGGCGGCTACACCTTC.

This clone was detected only once. V is TRBV5-4 and J is TRBJ1-1; D gene ambiguous. Germline assignment: CDR1 SGHNT and CDR2 YYREEE (reference sequence). V lost 3 bases and J 2 bases, leaving 14 bases between the germline ends. The CDR3 totals 15 residues. The CDR3 sequence is CASSSYQWGNTEAFF. CDR3 nucleotides: TGTGCCAGCAGCTCCTACCAGTGGGGAAACACTGAAGCTTTCTTT.

V usage is TRBV18 and J usage is TRBJ1-3; maybe TRBD1 (5 bases). Trimming stripped 1 base from V and 2 bases from J, with 15 bases between. CDR1 is KGHSH and CDR2 is LQKENI in the germline V gene. The CDR3 runs to 17 residues. The CDR3 nucleotides read TGTGCCAGCTCACCACTGGACGTCAGGGAAGCTGGAAACACCATATATTTT. Amino acids: CASSPLDVREAGNTIYF. Combining the CDR3 with reference TRBV18 and TRBJ1-3 gives the whole variable domain NAGVMQNPRHLVRRRGQEARLRCSPMKGHSHVYWYRQLPEEGLKFMVYLQKENIIDESGMPKERFSAEFPKEGPSILRIQQVVRGDSAAYFCASSPLDVREAGNTIYFGEGSWLTVV.

The CDR3 protein is CASSYSAGPGNEQFF. CDR3 in DNA: TGTGCCAGCAGTTACTCTGCGGGACCGGGCAATGAGCAGTTCTTC. The chain joins TRBV6-6 to TRBJ2-1; possible D gene TRBD2, 6 bases. The CDR3 covers 15 residues. The ends were cut back, 0 bases at V and 6 bases at J, with 12 bases in the middle. In germline, CDR1 is MNHNY, CDR2 SVGAGI (reference sequence).

The V gene is TRBV7-9, the J gene TRBJ2-4; 9 bases agree with TRBD1. The CDR3 is made up of 18 amino acids. Trimming cost V 5 bases and J 6 bases; bases outside gene matches: 17. The germline V gene encodes CDR1 SEHNR and CDR2 FQNEAQ (reference sequence). CDR3 amino acids: CASSRMYRGPGDLNIQYF. DNA of the CDR3: TGTGCCAGCAGCCGTATGTACAGGGGGCCGGGAGACCTAAACATTCAGTACTTC.

The chain carries TRBV7-3 and TRBJ2-2; D remains ambiguous. The germline V and J ends were trimmed by 6 bases and 2 bases, with 10 bases remaining between them. The CDR3 contains 14 residues. Per germline, CDR1 SGHTA and CDR2 FQGTGA. CDR3 residues: CASRPSGNTGELFF. CDR3 nucleotides: TGTGCCAGCAGACCCAGTGGCAACACCGGGGAGCTGTTTTTT.

This chain links TRBV28 with TRBJ2-7, with a possible D match to TRBD1 (6 bases). CDR3 size: 14 residues. V was shortened by 0 bases and J by 4 bases, with 10 bases between the two germline ends. Germline V lookup: CDR1 MDHEN, CDR2 SYDVKM. The CDR3 DNA is TGTGCCAGCAGTTTATGGGGGGCCGGTTACGAGCAGTACTTC. It specifies CASSLWGAGYEQYF.